This record concerns one T cell receptor beta chain sequence. What it binds is unknown. The data originate from a study of shared clonotypes between healthy human individuals. Study findings and constraints: Sampling included only blood; tissue repertoires likely differ.

Sequencing was at deep level. Ten immunoSEQ deep assay plates served to sequence unsorted PBMC DNA. Source study methods: With immunoSEQ giving junction-only sequences and no quality scores, filtering differed. Clones were sequenced by immunoSEQ multiplex PCR, and TCRdb holds only the in-frame ones, with some missing. That table supplies the V and J calls and clone size; D and trimming were determined from the DNA. The table includes about 520,000 clones, roughly 80% detected once. The source is a middle-aged woman in good health. Some clones in this sample may be carry-over from other donors' samples. Sequencing was carried out using PBMCs.

CDR3 coding DNA: TGTGCCAGTAGTACCTCGGGACAGGGGTTTGAAAAACTGTTTTTT. Translation gives CASSTSGQGFEKLFF. V and J are TRBV19 and TRBJ1-4; 10 bases agree with TRBD1. Germline CDR1 and CDR2: LNHDA and SQIVND (reference sequence). The CDR3 is 15 residues long. The ends lost 4 bases at V and 7 bases at J; junction bases unmatched: 6. Full variable domain (missing parts from reference TRBV19 and TRBJ1-4): DGGITQSPKYLFRKEGQNVTLSCEQNLNHDAMYWYRQDPGQGLRLIYYSQIVNDFQKGDIAEGYSVSREKKESFPLTVTSAQKNPTAFYLCASSTSGQGFEKLFFGSGTQLSVL.